These 24 T cell receptor beta chains were sequenced from one sample in a study of OX40 agonist ivuxolimab in advanced cancers. The method behind the library was the immunoSEQ multiplex PCR assay. The immuneACCESS repertoire file appears here via TCRdb, limited to in-frame rearrangements. These files lack a portion of the clones; in checked studies, under half of the deficit traces to unresolved V genes, and the cause of the others is not known. A total of about 55,000 clones appear in this sample, more than 65% of them only once. The top ten hold 6.3% of the sample. The sample was CD4+ or CD8+ T cells sorted from blood, taken in a trial of the OX40 agonist ivuxolimab. The receptors shown here come from an adult with an advanced solid tumor such as melanoma, head and neck, liver or kidney cancer.

The rearrangement uses TRBV7-6 and TRBJ2-3; TRBD2 matches 12 bases. The V gene's germline CDR1 is SGHVS and CDR2 FNYEAQ. The V segment lost 3 bases and the J segment 3 bases; nucleotides outside the gene matches: 1. The CDR3 length is 15 residues. The CDR3 reads CASSLLAGGTDTQYF. CDR3 DNA: TGTGCCAGCAGCTTGCTAGCGGGAGGGACAGATACGCAGTATTTT.

This sequence joins TRBV6-1 and TRBJ2-3, with D tentatively TRBD1 (5 bases). The germline V and J ends were trimmed by 6 bases and 0 bases, with 10 bases remaining between them. CDR3 length: 14 amino acids. Germline V lookup: CDR1 MNHNS, CDR2 SASEGT. CDR3 bases: TGTGCCAGCAGACGGACACTTAGCACAGATACGCAGTATTTT. It specifies CASRRTLSTDTQYF.

This clone was detected once. V gene TRBV5-1 combines with J gene TRBJ2-7; 9 bases are shared with TRBD2. Germline CDR1 reads SGHRS; CDR2 reads YFSETQ. This CDR3 comprises 14 residues. V lost 0 bases to trimming and J lost 10 bases; unmatched junction nucleotides: 8. This chain's CDR3 is CASSLAPLAGTQYF. As DNA, the CDR3 is TGCGCCAGCAGCTTGGCCCCACTAGCGGGTACCCAGTACTTC.

The V and J genes are TRBV5-1 and TRBJ2-7; 7 bases are shared with TRBD1. The J segment lost 2 bases and the V segment lost 4 bases, leaving 6 bases of the junction unmatched. The CDR3 is 14 amino acids. Germline CDR1 reads SGHRS; CDR2 reads YFSETQ. CDR3 bases: TGCGCCAGCAGCCCCCCCACAGGGGCCTACGAGCAGTACTTC. This translates into CASSPPTGAYEQYF. Together with reference TRBV5-1 and TRBJ2-7, the CDR3 gives the full variable domain: KAGVTQTPRYLIKTRGQQVTLSCSPISGHRSVSWYQQTPGQGLQFLFEYFSETQRNKGNFPGRFSGRQFSNSRSEMNVSTLELGDSALYLCASSPPTGAYEQYFGPGTRLTVT.

The count of this clone is one. CDR3 sequence: CTSISSGTLSHEQYF. CDR3 nucleotide sequence: TGCACCAGCATAAGTTCCGGGACTTTGTCCCACGAGCAGTACTTC. This chain links TRBV1 with TRBJ2-7; TRBD2 is taken as the D call from the table, unchecked against the DNA. TRBV1 is a pseudogene locus. The CDR3 covers 15 residues.

V is TRBV29-1 and J is TRBJ2-1; a possible D gene is TRBD2 (5 bases). Trimming took off 4 bases at V and 5 bases at J, with 15 bases between the two ends. Looked up from germline, CDR1 is SQVTM and CDR2 is ANQGSEA. The CDR3 consists of 14 residues. The CDR3 region is CSVAPRRVDNEQFF. The CDR3 coding sequence is TGCAGCGTTGCACCCCGGCGGGTTGACAATGAGCAGTTCTTC.

There are a few counts of this clone. The chain joins TRBV6-5 to TRBJ1-5; D not certain. This CDR3 has 16 amino acids. CDR1 and CDR2 (germline): MNHEY, SVGAGI. The V end was cut by 2 bases, the J end by 0 bases, with 11 bases between. The CDR3 nucleotides are TGTGCCAGCAGTTACAGGGCGCCCCTTAGCAATCAGCCCCAGCATTTT. It specifies CASSYRAPLSNQPQHF.

V and J are TRBV7-8 and TRBJ1-2; D unclear. CDR1 and CDR2 from the germline V gene are SGHVS and FQNEAQ. V was shortened by 0 bases and J by 5 bases, with 7 bases between the two germline ends. The CDR3 is made up of 13 amino acids. CDR3 residues: CASSLANDYGYTF. The CDR3 nucleotides are TGTGCCAGCAGCTTAGCGAACGATTATGGCTACACCTTC.

This clone has a single count. Written as DNA, the CDR3 is TGTGCCAGCAGTGCGAACACAGGGTCGGTAGTAGAGACCCAGTACTTC. Amino acids: CASSANTGSVVETQYF. The chain joins TRBV27 to TRBJ2-5; D may be TRBD1 (6 bases). The CDR3 covers 16 residues. Per germline, CDR1 MNHEY and CDR2 SMNVEV (reference sequence). The ends were cut back, 5 bases at V and 4 bases at J, with 20 bases in the middle.

V is TRBV18 and J is TRBJ1-1; no clear D gene. CDR3 length: 14 residues. The V end was cut by 1 base, the J end by 3 bases, with 9 bases between. Germline lookup yields CDR1 KGHSH and CDR2 LQKENI. The CDR3 sequence is CASSPLVGHTEAFF. For the CDR3, the DNA is TGTGCCAGCTCACCACTCGTAGGGCACACTGAAGCTTTCTTT.

The chain joins TRBV5-6 to TRBJ1-2; D remains ambiguous. This CDR3 has 14 residues. Trimming cost V 3 bases and J 1 base, with 10 bases left between them. CDR1 and CDR2 from the germline V gene are SGHDT and YYEEEE. CDR3 in DNA: TGTGCCAGCAGCTCCTTAGACATTAACTATGGCTACACCTTC. Its translation is CASSSLDINYGYTF.

CDR3 amino acids: CASSLGGGQPETQYF. CDR3 sequence (DNA): TGTGCCAGCAGCTTAGGGGGTGGGCAGCCGGAGACCCAGTACTTC. V and J are TRBV7-9 and TRBJ2-5, with D uncertain. This CDR3 is built from 15 residues. Germline assignment: CDR1 SEHNR and CDR2 FQNEAQ (reference sequence). V lost 1 base to trimming and J lost 5 bases, with 14 bases between them.

J is TRBJ1-2 and V is TRBV19, with TRBD1 matching over 8 bases. Trimming removed 5 bases from V and 2 bases from J; junction bases left unmatched: 10. The CDR3 runs 16 residues. CDR1 and CDR2 from the germline V gene are LNHDA and SQIVND (reference sequence). The CDR3 reads CASSLARQGPNYGYTF. The CDR3 DNA follows: TGTGCCAGTAGTTTAGCCCGACAGGGGCCCAACTATGGCTACACCTTC. The full variable domain, in which reference TRBV19 and TRBJ1-2 provide the parts outside the CDR3, is DGGITQSPKYLFRKEGQNVTLSCEQNLNHDAMYWYRQDPGQGLRLIYYSQIVNDFQKGDIAEGYSVSREKKESFPLTVTSAQKNPTAFYLCASSLARQGPNYGYTFGSGTRLTVV.

V and J are TRBV27 and TRBJ2-7; TRBD2 matches 14 bases. J was trimmed by 9 bases and V by 5 bases; bases with no gene match: 24. The CDR3 covers 20 residues. Germline-derived CDR1 and CDR2 are MNHEY and SMNVEV (reference sequence). CDR3 nucleotides: TGTGCCAGCAGTCCGCTCCATCCGGGACTAGCGGGAGATAAGGATTATGTGCAGTACTTC. It specifies CASSPLHPGLAGDKDYVQYF.

V is TRBV28 and J is TRBJ2-2; 9 bases match TRBD1. After removal of 3 bases from V and 14 bases from J, the junction contained 10 bases not matched to a gene. From germline, CDR1 is MDHEN and CDR2 SYDVKM. The CDR3 has 14 residues. The CDR3 region has the DNA TGTGCCAGCAGTTTGGATAGGGACAGGGCGATTCTGTTTTTT. This gives the protein CASSLDRDRAILFF.

V and J are TRBV7-2 and TRBJ1-6, with D possibly matching TRBD1 (5 bases). Trimming stripped 1 base from V and 13 bases from J, with 14 bases between. Germline CDR1 SGHTA, CDR2 FQGNSA. This CDR3 has 14 amino acids. The DNA for the CDR3 is TGTGCCAGCAGCTTAGTTACAGGCCCCACGCCCCTCCACTTT. Protein: CASSLVTGPTPLHF.

This clone was detected once. Other DNA sequences from this sample encode an identical CDR3 as well. The chain carries TRBV7-2 and TRBJ2-2, with D perhaps TRBD2 (6 bases). Trimming shortened V by 4 bases and J by 2 bases, and 11 bases separated the two germline ends. Germline CDR1 is SGHTA and CDR2 is FQGNSA. CDR3 size: 15 residues. The CDR3 DNA reads TGTGCCAGCAGCTCCCGGGACTTCAACACCGGGGAGCTGTTTTTT. Its protein product is CASSSRDFNTGELFF.

This clone was picked up one time. A read error may produce the germline difference seen at one junction end. CDR3 DNA: TGTGCCGGCAGTCCCCCGGGACAGAGGACTTTCTTT. Residues: CAGSPPGQRTFF. This chain uses TRBV28 with TRBJ1-1; 7 bases align to TRBD1. The CDR3 has 12 residues. CDR1 and CDR2 (germline): MDHEN, SYDVKM.

The rearrangement uses TRBV2 and TRBJ1-2; 10 positions agree with TRBD1. Germline V gene lookup returns CDR1 SNHLY and CDR2 FYNNEI. Trimming removed 4 bases from V and 3 bases from J; junction bases left unmatched: 11. The CDR3 length is 17 residues. The CDR3 DNA reads as TGTGCCAGCAGTGGCGGGGACAGGGGCTCGGGCTACTATGGCTACACCTTC. Its translation: CASSGGDRGSGYYGYTF.

A few counts support this clone. The chain couples TRBV14 to TRBJ2-5; D not certain. V was shortened by 0 bases and J by 8 bases, with 10 bases between the two germline ends. The CDR3 is 13 residues long. The germline V gene encodes CDR1 SGHDN and CDR2 FVKESK. The CDR3 region is CASSQDNGETQYF. For the CDR3, the DNA is TGTGCCAGCAGCCAAGATAATGGAGAAACCCAGTACTTC.

This chain connects TRBV7-3 to TRBJ2-3; 8 nucleotides line up with TRBD2. With 5 bases clipped from V and 4 bases from J, the junction kept 8 bases outside the gene matches. The length of the CDR3 is 15 residues. CDR1 and CDR2 from the germline V gene are SGHTA and FQGTGA. CDR3 nucleotides: TGTGCCAGCAGCCCGCGCAGCGGGAGAGCAGATACGCAGTATTTT. It codes for CASSPRSGRADTQYF.

The chain carries TRBV5-4 and TRBJ2-1; TRBD1 matches 7 bases. The CDR3 extends over 16 amino acids. The V segment lost 5 bases and the J segment 3 bases; nucleotides outside the gene matches: 11. Germline V gene sequence: CDR1 SGHNT, CDR2 YYREEE (reference sequence). The CDR3 DNA sequence: TGTGCCAGCAGTCCCGGCATCCACAGGGGCTACAATGAGCAGTTCTTC. Translated, it gives CASSPGIHRGYNEQFF. The variable domain in full, with the rest retrieved from reference TRBV5-4 and TRBJ2-1, is ETGVTQSPTHLIKTRGQQVTLRCSSQSGHNTVSWYQQALGQGPQFIFQYYREEENGRGNFPPRFSGLQFPNYSSELNVNALELDDSALYLCASSPGIHRGYNEQFFGPGTRLTVL.

This clone was detected once. This chain uses TRBV11-2 with TRBJ1-5; D is uncertain. CDR3 length: 13 residues. The V end was cut by 5 bases, the J end by 0 bases, with 5 bases between. Germline-derived CDR1 and CDR2 are SGHAT and FQNNGV. The DNA for the CDR3 is TGTGCCAGCAGCGTTTATAGCAATCAGCCCCAGCATTTT. Translating gives CASSVYSNQPQHF.

This clone has a single count. The V call is TRBV4-3, the J call TRBJ2-7, with D uncertain. V gave up 2 bases and J gave up 0 bases, with 20 bases separating them. The CDR3 is made up of 18 amino acids. Per the germline V gene, CDR1 is LGHNA and CDR2 is YSLEER. The CDR3 DNA follows: TGCGCCAGCAGCCAACTCCCTATTGGCCTAGAACGCTCCTACGAGCAGTACTTC. Amino acid sequence: CASSQLPIGLERSYEQYF.